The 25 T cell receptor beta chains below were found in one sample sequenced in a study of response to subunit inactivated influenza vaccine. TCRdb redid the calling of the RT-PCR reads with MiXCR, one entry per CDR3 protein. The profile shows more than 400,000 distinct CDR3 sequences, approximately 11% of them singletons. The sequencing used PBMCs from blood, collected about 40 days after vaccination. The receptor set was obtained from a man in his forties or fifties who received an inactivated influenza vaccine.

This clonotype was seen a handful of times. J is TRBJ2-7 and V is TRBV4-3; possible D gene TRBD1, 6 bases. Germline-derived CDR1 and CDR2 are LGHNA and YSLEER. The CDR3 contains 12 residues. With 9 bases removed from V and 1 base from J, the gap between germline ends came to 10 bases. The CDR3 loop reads CARDRRSYEQYF. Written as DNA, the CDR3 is TGCGCCAGAGACAGGCGATCCTACGAGCAGTACTTC.

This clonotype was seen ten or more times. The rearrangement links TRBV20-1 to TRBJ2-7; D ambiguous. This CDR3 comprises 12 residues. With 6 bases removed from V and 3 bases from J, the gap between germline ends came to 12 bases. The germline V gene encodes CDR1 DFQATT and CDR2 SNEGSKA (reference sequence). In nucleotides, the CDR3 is TGCAGTGCCAAGCAGAGAAGCTACGAGCAGTACTTC. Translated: CSAKQRSYEQYF.

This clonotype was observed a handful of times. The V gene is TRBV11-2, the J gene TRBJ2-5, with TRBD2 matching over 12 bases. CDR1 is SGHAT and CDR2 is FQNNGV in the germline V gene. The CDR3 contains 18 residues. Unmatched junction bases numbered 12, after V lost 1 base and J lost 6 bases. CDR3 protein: CASSLGGGTSGRGKTQYF. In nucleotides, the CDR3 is TGTGCCAGCAGCTTAGGGGGTGGGACTAGCGGGCGCGGGAAGACCCAGTACTTC.

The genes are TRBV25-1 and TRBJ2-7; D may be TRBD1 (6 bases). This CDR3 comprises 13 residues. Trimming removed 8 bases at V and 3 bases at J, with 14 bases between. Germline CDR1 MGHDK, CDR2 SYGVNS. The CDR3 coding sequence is TGTGCCAGCGGAGCCACAGGGAGCTACGAGCAGTACTTC. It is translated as CASGATGSYEQYF.

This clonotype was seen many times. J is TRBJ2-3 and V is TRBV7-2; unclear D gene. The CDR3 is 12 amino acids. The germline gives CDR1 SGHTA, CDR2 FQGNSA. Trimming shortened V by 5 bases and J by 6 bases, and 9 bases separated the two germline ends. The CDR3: CASSPSEDTQYF. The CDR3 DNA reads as TGTGCCAGCAGCCCAAGTGAGGATACGCAGTATTTT.

CDR3 in DNA: TGTGCCAGCAGTTTATCAGCAGCCACTAACTATGGCTACACCTTC. Translated, it gives CASSLSAATNYGYTF. The gene calls are TRBV12-3 or TRBV12-4 and TRBJ1-2; D remains unclear. This CDR3 region has 15 residues. Trimming shortened V by 2 bases and J by 0 bases, and 10 bases separated the two germline ends.

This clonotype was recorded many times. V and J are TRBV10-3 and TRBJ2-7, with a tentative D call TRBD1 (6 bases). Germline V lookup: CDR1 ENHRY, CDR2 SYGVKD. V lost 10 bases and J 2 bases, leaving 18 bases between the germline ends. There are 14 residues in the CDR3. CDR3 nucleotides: TGTGCCACCCGCCACCAGGGGCGAACCTACGAGCAGTACTTC. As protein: CATRHQGRTYEQYF.

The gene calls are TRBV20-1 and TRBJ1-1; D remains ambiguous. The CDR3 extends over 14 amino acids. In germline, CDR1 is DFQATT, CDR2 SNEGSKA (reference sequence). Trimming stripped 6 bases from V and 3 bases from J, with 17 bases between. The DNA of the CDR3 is TGCAGTGCCGGCCGGGTAACGGAGGACACTGAAGCTTTCTTT. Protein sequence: CSAGRVTEDTEAFF.

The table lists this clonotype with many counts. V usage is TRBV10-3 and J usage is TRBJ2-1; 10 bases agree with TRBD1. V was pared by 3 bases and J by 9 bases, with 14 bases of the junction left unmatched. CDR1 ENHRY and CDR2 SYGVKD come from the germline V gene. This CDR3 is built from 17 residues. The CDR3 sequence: CAISDLVVGQGHGEQFF. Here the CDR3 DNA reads TGTGCCATCAGTGACCTTGTTGTGGGACAGGGGCATGGTGAGCAGTTCTTC.

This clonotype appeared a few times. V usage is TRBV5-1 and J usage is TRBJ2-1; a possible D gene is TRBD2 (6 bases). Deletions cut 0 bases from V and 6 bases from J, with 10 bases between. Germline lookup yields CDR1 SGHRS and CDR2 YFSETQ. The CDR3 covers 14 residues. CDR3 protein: CASSLAWGGNEQFF. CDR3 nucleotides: TGCGCCAGCAGCTTGGCCTGGGGAGGCAATGAGCAGTTCTTC.

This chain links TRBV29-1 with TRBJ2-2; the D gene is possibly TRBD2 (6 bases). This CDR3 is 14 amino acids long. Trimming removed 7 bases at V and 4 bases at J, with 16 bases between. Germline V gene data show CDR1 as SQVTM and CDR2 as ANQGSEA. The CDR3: CSASGSGTTGELFF. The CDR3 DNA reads TGCAGCGCAAGCGGGTCCGGGACCACCGGGGAGCTGTTTTTT.

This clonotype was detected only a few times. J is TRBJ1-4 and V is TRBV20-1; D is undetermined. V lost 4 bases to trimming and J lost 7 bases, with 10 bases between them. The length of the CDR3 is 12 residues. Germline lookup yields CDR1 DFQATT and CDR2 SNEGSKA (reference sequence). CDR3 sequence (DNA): TGCAGTGCTATACGAGGGAGTGAAAAACTGTTTTTT. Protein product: CSAIRGSEKLFF.

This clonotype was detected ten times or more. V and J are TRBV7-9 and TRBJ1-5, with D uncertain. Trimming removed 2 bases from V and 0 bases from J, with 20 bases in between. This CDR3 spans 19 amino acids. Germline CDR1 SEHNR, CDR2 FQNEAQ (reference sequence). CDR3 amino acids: CASSLHTYGRENSNQPQHF. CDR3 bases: TGTGCCAGCAGCTTACACACTTACGGACGGGAGAATAGCAATCAGCCCCAGCATTTT.

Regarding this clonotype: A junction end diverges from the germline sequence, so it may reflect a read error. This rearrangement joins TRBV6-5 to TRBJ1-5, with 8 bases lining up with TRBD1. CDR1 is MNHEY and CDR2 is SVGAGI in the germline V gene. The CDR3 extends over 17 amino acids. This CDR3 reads CASSYSIRTGKDQPQHF. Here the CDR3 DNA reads TGTGCCAGCAGTTACTCGATTCGGACAGGGAAAGATCAACCCCAGCATTTT.

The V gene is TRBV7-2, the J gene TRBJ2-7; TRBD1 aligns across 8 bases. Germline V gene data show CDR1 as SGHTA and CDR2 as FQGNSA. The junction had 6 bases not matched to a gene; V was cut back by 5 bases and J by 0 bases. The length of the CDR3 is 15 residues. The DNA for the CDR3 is TGTGCCAGCAGCCCTCGGACAGGGAACTCCTACGAGCAGTACTTC. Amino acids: CASSPRTGNSYEQYF.

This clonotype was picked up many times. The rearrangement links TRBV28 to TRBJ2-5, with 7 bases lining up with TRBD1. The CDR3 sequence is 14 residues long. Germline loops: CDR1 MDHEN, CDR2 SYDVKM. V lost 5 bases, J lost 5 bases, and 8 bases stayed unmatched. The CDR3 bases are TGTGCCAGCAGTCAAGACAGGGTTGGCGAGACCCAGTACTTC. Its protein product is CASSQDRVGETQYF.

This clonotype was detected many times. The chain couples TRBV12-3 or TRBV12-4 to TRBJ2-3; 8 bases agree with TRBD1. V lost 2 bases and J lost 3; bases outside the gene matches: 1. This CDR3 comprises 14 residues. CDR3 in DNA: TGTGCCAGCAGTTTAAACAGGGGGACAGATACGCAGTATTTT. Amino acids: CASSLNRGTDTQYF.

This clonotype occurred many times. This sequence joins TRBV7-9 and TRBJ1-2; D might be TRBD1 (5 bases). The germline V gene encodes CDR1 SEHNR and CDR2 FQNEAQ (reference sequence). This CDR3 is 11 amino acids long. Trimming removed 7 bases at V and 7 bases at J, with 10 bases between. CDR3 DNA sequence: TGTGCCAGCACCGCCGGGGGTGGCTACACCTTC. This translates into CASTAGGGYTF.

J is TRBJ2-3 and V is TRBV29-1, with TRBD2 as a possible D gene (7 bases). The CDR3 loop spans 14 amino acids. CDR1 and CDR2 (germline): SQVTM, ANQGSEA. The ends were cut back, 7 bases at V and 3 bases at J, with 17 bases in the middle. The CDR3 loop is CSGATGRGTDTQYF. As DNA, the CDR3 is TGCAGCGGTGCCACTGGGAGGGGGACAGATACGCAGTATTTT.

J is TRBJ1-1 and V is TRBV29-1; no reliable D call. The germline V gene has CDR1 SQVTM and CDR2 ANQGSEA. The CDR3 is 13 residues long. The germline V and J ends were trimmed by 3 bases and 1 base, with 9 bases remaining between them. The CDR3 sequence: CSVENQGNTEAFF. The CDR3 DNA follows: TGCAGCGTTGAGAATCAAGGGAACACTGAAGCTTTCTTT.

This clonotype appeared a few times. CDR3 protein: CSATRGNGDTQYF. DNA of the CDR3: TGCAGTGCTACGCGAGGGAATGGCGATACGCAGTATTTT. This rearrangement joins TRBV20-1 to TRBJ2-3; D perhaps matches TRBD2 (5 bases). The CDR3 length is 13 residues. Trimming left V 4 bases short and J 6 bases short, with 14 bases between. Germline values: CDR1 DFQATT, CDR2 SNEGSKA (reference sequence).

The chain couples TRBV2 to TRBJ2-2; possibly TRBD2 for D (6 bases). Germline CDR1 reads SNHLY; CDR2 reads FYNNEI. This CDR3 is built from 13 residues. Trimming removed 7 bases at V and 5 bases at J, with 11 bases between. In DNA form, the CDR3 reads TGTGCCAGCAATCAGGCGGGGACCGGGGAGCTGTTTTTT. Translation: CASNQAGTGELFF.

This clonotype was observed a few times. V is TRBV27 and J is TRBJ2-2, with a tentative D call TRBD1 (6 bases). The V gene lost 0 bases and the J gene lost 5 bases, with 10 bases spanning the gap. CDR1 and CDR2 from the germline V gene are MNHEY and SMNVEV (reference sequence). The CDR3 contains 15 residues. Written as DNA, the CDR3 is TGTGCCAGCAGTTTATCGACCCAGGGGACCGGGGAGCTGTTTTTT. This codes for CASSLSTQGTGELFF.

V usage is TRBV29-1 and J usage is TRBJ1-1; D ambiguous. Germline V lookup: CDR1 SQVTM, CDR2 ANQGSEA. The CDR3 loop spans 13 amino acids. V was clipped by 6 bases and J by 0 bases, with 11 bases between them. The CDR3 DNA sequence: TGCAGCGTGAGGAGGCACATGAACACTGAAGCTTTCTTT. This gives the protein CSVRRHMNTEAFF.

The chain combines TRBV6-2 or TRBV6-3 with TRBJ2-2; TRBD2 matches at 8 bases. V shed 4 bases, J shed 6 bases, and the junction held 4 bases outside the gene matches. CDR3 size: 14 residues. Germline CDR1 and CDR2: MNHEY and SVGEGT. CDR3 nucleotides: TGTGCCAGCAGTTCGGCGGGAGGTGCCGGGGAGCTGTTTTTT. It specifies CASSSAGGAGELFF.